This TCR beta chain was observed in a study of OX40 agonist ivuxolimab in advanced cancers. Looking at the study overall: Therapy given before enrollment (anti-PD-1, anti-PD-L1 or anti-CTLA-4) was allowed, and around 44% had some. Partial responses, seen in three patients, involved one hepatocellular carcinoma and two cutaneous melanomas. General observations from the study: The investigators did not determine what antigen specificity the expanded peripheral T cells had.

CDR1 SQVTM and CDR2 ANQGSEA come from the germline V gene. CDR3 length: 15 residues. In regard to this clone: Antigen unknown. One end of the junction is discordant with germline, which a read error may explain.

Sequenced by immunoSEQ multiplex PCR; TCRdb stores in-frame clones only, minus some. This repertoire shows about 48,000 clones, more than 80% found once; its top ten account for 1% to 1.5%. The V gene is TRBV29-1, the J gene TRBJ1-2, with a weak D call TRBD1 (5 bases). This TCR was sampled from an adult with an advanced solid tumor such as melanoma, head and neck, liver or kidney cancer. Sequences were derived from CD4+ or CD8+ T cells sorted from blood, sampled in a trial of the OX40 agonist ivuxolimab. The chain's CDR3 is CSVGETSLRGAPTFF. The CDR3 DNA follows: TGCAGCGTGGGGGAGACTAGCCTTCGAGGTGCACCCACTTTCTTC.